This T cell receptor beta chain was identified during a study of blood T cell repertoires in COVID-19. The wider study: PBMCs, B-cell-depleted T cells, or T cells were the source of the cDNA or gDNA that made up the material.

Authors' processing steps: It was from reference gene primer amplification that nucleated cell counts were estimated. Method: immunoSEQ multiplex PCR; TCRdb's copy keeps in-frame clones and lacks some. The V and J calls and clone size come from that table; D and trimming were worked out from the DNA. The sample includes about 240,000 clones, more than 75% of them seen just once. The CDR3 covers 16 residues. CDR1 is SGHTA, CDR2 FQGNSA, per germline. J gave up 5 bases and V 4 bases, and 12 bases lay outside the gene matches. This clonotype was sampled from a woman aged 55-70 years with active or convalescent COVID-19. The V gene is TRBV7-2, the J gene TRBJ2-7, with 9 bases matching TRBD1. The specimen was peripheral blood. The CDR3 DNA sequence: TGTGCCAGCAGCTCGGGACAGGGAAAAGGCCGAGACGAGCAGTACTTC. Protein: CASSSGQGKGRDEQYF.